This T cell receptor beta chain was documented in a study of beta chain features in type 1 diabetes. Study context: No patient-donor differences in age, gender, total cells or subset yield. Study-wide points: TCRB CDR3s from Type 1 diabetes patients were moderately but significantly shorter in all four CD4+ subsets. When VDJ junctions were examined, type 1 diabetes patients showed fewer insertions and more deletions.

On this clone: The antigen is undetermined. This sample includes further DNA sequences coding for the same CDR3.

All of the isolated RNA was reverse transcribed, so expressed TCRB transcripts were sequenced. Generated by immunoSEQ multiplex PCR, the TCRdb table keeps only in-frame clones and is missing some. The table has hundreds of thousands of clones, 14% seen once. This CDR3 is 15 amino acids long. Trimming shortened V by 0 bases and J by 7 bases, and 16 bases separated the two germline ends. Germline CDR1 reads MNHEY; CDR2 reads SVGAGI. The receptor was isolated from a man younger than 45 in good health. The chain employs TRBV6-5 and TRBJ2-7, with D tentatively TRBD1 (6 bases). The sequencing sample was made of central memory CD4+ T cells from blood. As DNA, the CDR3 is TGTGCCAGCAGTTACTCGATGGCAGGGGAAAGTGAGCAGTACTTC. It specifies CASSYSMAGESEQYF.